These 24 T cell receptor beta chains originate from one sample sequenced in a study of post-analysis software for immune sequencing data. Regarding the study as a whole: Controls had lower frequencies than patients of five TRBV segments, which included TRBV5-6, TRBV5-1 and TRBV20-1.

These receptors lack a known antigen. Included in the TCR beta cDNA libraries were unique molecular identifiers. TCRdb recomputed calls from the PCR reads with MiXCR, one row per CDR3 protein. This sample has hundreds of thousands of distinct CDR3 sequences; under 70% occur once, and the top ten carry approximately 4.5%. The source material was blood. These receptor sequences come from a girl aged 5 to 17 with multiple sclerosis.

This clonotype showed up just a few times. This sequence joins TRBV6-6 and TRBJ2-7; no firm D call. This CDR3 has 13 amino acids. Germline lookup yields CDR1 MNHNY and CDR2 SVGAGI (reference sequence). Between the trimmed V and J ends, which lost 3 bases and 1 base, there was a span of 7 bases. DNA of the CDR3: TGTGCCAGCAGTTATGCAGAATCCTACGAGCAGTACTTC. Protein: CASSYAESYEQYF.

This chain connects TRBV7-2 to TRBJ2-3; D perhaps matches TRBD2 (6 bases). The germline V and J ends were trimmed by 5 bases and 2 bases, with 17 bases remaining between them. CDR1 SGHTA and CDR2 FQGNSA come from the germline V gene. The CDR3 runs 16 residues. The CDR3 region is CASSPLGGAPTDTQYF. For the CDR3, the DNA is TGTGCCAGCAGCCCCCTTGGCGGGGCTCCCACAGATACGCAGTATTTT.

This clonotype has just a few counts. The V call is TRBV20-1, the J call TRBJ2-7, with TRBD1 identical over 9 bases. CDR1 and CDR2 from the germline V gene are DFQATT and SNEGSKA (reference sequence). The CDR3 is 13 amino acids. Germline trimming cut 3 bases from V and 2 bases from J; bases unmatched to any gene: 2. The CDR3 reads CSASWTGAYEQYF. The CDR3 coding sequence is TGCAGTGCTAGTTGGACAGGGGCCTACGAGCAGTACTTC.

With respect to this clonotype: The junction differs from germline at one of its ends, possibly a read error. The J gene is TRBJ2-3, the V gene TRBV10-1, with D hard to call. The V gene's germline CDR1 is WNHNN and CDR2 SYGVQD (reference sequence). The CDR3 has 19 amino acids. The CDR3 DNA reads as TGCGCCAGCAGTGACGAAGGGTGCCCCTTCGCCCTAAGCACAGATACGCGGTATTTT. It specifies CASSDEGCPFALSTDTRYF.

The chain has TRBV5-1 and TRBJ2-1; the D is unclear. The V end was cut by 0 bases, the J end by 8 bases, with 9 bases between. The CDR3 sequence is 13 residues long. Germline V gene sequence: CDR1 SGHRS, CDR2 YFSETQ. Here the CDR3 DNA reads TGCGCCAGCAGCTTGGACGTTAACGATGAGCAGTTCTTC. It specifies CASSLDVNDEQFF.

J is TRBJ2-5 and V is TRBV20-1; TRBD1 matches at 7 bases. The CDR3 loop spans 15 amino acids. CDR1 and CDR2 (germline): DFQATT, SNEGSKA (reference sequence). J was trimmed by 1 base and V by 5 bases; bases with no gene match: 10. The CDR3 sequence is CSAPTRGGAQETQYF. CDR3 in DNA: TGCAGTGCTCCAACCCGAGGGGGCGCCCAAGAGACCCAGTACTTC.

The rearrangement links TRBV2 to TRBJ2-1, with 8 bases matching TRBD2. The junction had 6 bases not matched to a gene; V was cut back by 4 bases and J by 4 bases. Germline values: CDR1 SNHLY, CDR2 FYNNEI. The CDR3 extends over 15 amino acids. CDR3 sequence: CASSANSGMYNEQFF. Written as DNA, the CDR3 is TGTGCCAGCAGTGCTAATAGCGGGATGTACAATGAGCAGTTCTTC.

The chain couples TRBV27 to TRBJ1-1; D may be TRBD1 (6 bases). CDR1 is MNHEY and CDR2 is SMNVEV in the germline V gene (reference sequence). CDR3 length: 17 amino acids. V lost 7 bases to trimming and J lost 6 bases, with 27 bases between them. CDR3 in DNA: TGTGCCAGCACCTGGCGGGGGGCCCCGTTCGGGGTGGCTGAAGCTTTCTTT. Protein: CASTWRGAPFGVAEAFF.

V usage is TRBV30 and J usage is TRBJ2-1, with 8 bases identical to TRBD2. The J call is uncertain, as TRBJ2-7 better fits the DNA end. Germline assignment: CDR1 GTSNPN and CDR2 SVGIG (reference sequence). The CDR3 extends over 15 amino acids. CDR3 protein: CAWGLAGSSYNEQYF. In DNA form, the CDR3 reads TGTGCCTGGGGTTTAGCGGGGAGCTCCTACAATGAGCAGTACTTC.

The CDR3 is CASSQRQGAPYNEQFF. CDR3 bases: TGCGCCAGCAGCCAACGCCAGGGGGCCCCTTACAATGAGCAGTTCTTC. J is TRBJ2-1 and V is TRBV5-1, with 8 nucleotides matching TRBD1. This CDR3 is 16 amino acids long. CDR1 and CDR2 (germline): SGHRS, YFSETQ. The V gene end was trimmed by 4 bases and the J gene end by 4 bases; junction bases not matched to a gene: 10. The full variable domain, its missing parts supplied by reference TRBV5-1 and TRBJ2-1, is KAGVTQTPRYLIKTRGQQVTLSCSPISGHRSVSWYQQTPGQGLQFLFEYFSETQRNKGNFPGRFSGRQFSNSRSEMNVSTLELGDSALYLCASSQRQGAPYNEQFFGPGTRLTVL.

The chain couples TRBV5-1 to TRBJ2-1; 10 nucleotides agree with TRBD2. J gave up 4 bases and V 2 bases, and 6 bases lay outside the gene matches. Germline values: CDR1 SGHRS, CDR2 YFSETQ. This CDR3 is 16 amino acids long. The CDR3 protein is CASSFLSGGLYNEQFF. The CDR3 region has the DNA TGCGCCAGCAGCTTCCTTAGCGGGGGGCTTTACAATGAGCAGTTCTTC.

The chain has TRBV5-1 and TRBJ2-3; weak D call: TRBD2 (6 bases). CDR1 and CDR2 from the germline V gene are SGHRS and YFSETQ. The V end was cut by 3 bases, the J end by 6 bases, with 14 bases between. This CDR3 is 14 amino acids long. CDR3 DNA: TGCGCCAGCAGCTCCGCGGGGCGGCCGGATACGCAGTATTTT. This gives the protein CASSSAGRPDTQYF.

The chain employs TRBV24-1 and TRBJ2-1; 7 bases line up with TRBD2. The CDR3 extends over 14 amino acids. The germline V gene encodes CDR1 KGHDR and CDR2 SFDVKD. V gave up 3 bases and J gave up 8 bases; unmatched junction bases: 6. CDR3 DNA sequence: TGTGCCACCAGTGATAACGCGGGAGCGCATGAGCAGTTCTTC. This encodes CATSDNAGAHEQFF.

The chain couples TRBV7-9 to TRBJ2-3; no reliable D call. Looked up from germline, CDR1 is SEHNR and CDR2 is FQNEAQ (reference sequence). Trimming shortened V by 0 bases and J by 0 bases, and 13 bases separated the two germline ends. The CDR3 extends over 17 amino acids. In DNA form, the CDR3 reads TGTGCCAGCAGCTTAGCCGGAGTTGCGTCTAGCACAGATACGCAGTATTTT. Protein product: CASSLAGVASSTDTQYF.

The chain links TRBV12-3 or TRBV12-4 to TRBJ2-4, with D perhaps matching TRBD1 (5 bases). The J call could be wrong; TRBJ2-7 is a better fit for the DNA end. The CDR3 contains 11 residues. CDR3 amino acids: CASKTEGEQYF. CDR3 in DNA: TGTGCCAGCAAGACAGAAGGCGAGCAGTACTTC.

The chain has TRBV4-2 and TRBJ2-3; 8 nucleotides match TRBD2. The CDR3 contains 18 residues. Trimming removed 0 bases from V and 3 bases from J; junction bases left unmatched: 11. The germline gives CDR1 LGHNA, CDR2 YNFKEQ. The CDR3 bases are TGTGCCAGCAGCCAAGATTGGTCCTGGGGACTAGGTACAGATACGCAGTATTTT. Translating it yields CASSQDWSWGLGTDTQYF.

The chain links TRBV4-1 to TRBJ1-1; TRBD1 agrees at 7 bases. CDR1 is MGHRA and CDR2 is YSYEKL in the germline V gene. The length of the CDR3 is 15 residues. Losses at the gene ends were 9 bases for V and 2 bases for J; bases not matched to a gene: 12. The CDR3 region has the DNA TGCGCCAGTAGCTTTCGGGGACAGCTAAACACTGAAGCTTTCTTT. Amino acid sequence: CASSFRGQLNTEAFF.

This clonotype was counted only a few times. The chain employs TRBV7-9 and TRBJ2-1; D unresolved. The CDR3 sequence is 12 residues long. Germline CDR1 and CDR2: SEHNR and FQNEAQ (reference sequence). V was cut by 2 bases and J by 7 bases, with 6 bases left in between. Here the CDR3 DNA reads TGTGCCAGCAGCTTAAGGACGAATGAGCAGTTCTTC. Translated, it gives CASSLRTNEQFF.

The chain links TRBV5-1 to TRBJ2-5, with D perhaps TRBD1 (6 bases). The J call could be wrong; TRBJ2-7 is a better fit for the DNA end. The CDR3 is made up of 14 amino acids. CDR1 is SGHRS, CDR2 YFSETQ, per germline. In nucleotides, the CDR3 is TGCGCCAGCTCTCCTCGGGCAGGGGACAACGAGCAGTACTTC. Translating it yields CASSPRAGDNEQYF.

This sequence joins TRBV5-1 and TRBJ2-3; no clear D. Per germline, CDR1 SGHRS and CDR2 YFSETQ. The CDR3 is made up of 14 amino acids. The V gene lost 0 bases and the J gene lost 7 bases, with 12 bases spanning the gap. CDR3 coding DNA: TGCGCCAGCAGCTTGGTGGTCAAAGGGAATACGCAGTATTTT. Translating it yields CASSLVVKGNTQYF.

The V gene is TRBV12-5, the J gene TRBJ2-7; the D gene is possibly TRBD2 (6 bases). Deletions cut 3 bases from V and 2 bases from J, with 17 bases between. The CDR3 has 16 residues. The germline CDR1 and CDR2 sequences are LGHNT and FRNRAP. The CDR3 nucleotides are TGTGCTAGTGGTTTCCCGGATTCCGGACTAACCTACGAGCAGTACTTC. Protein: CASGFPDSGLTYEQYF. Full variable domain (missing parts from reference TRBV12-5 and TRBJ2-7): DARVTQTPRHKVTEMGQEVTMRCQPILGHNTVFWYRQTMMQGLELLAYFRNRAPLDDSGMPKDRFSAEMPDATLATLKIQPSEPRDSAVYFCASGFPDSGLTYEQYFGPGTRLTVT.

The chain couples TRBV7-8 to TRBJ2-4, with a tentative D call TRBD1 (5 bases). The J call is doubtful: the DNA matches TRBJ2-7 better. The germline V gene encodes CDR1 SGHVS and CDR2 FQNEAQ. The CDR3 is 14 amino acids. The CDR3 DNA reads TGTGCCAGCAGCGCTGGATACGAAGGGGTCGAGCAGTACTTC. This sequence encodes CASSAGYEGVEQYF.

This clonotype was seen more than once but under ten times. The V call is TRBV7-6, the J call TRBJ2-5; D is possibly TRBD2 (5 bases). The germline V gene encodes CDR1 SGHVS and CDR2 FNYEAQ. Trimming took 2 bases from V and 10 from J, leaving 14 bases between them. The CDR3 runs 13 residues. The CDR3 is CASSLSSYEGQYF. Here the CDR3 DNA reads TGTGCCAGCAGCTTATCTAGCTACGAGGGCCAGTACTTC.

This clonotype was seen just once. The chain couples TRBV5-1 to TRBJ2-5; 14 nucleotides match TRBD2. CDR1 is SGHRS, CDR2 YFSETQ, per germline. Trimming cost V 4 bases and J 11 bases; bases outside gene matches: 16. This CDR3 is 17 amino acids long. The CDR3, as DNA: TGCGCCAGCAGCAAGGGACTAGCGGGAGACGGGGGCGATGAGCAGTACTTC. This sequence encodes CASSKGLAGDGGDEQYF.